This T cell receptor beta chain emerged from a study of cytomegalovirus exposure and HLA in healthy donors (dated by TCRdb to the late 2010s). Notes on the research overall: An earlier analysis of 587 of the donors reported over 250 Gb of sequence data and 95 million to 140 million unique TCR beta sequences obtained from roughly 180 million T cells. Around 320 gigabases of sequencing data and approximately 84 million unique TCR sequences were included in an early release covering about 600 HLA-typed donors. The genetic ancestry cluster associated with self-reported Caucasian donors included 70% to 85% of the roughly 400 genotyped donors. The study aimed to test whether signatures of past pathogen exposure could be identified by cataloging public T cell receptors. The study used immunosequencing to profile the T cell repertoires of several hundred subjects and linked those repertoires to cytomegalovirus serostatus. Along with the roughly 670-subject first cohort, a separate validation cohort of 120 different subjects was used. To predict cytomegalovirus infection status, the study brought together high-throughput TCR immunosequencing, statistical association of individual TCRs with disease status, and machine learning. A later analysis re-examined previously published TCR beta repertoires from about 670 donors and added high-resolution HLA genotyping to investigate patterns of TCR occurrence. Rather than drawing on any new phenotypic data, the later analysis identified candidate immune exposures from TCR beta sequences and the way those sequences occurred across donors. An earlier analysis of several hundred of the donors applied high-throughput TCR beta sequencing to assess whether each TCR beta V gene segment acted as functional or pseudogenic. Alongside the repertoire data, information on donor age, sex, ethnicity and CMV serostatus was compiled. In a later genetic analysis, genome-wide SNP genotypes for 398 of the 666 donors were used, and that subset was treated as a discovery cohort. All discovery cohort repertoires had been generated using a single sequencing platform. Class I and class II HLA loci were covered by the typing at four-digit resolution. Typing coverage varied by locus: about 629-630 donors for A, B, C, DRB1 and DQB1; more than 500 for DQA1; more than 600 for DPA1; under 490 for DPB1. About five DR-DQ haplotypes were treated as single units for association and clustering because of strong linkage in the cohort. Across approximately 420 genotyped donors of the cohort, an average of roughly 250,000 unique TCR beta nucleotide sequences per donor were sequenced, and 15% to 20% of those sequences were non-productive. Overall study outcomes, separate from this receptor: In a later analysis, several top co-occurrence clusters were reported to appear linked to parvovirus B19, influenza, CMV and Epstein-Barr virus. A group of highly shared sequence variants was considered likely to be a technical artifact of the sequencing pipeline. In a later analysis, TCR association rates were found to vary across HLA loci, with the most associated TCRs seen for DRB1 alleles and the fewest for HLA-C alleles. In a later genetic analysis, fewer N-insertions in productive TCRs were reported among donors in an Asian-associated ancestry cluster than the 666-donor mean. Linkage disequilibrium might explain the correlated functional status among segregating V segments, but an unknown experimental factor could not be ruled out. The classifier was reported to diagnose cytomegalovirus status with high specificity and sensitivity in both the original cohort and the validation cohort. Because some donors lacked HLA typing at each locus, the association tests relied only on the typed subset. Specific HLA alleles were associated with over 15,000 TCR beta sequences at a false discovery rate of 0.05 in a later analysis. Sequencing depth was assumed to be roughly uniform across donors in the presence/absence analyses, though that assumption may not hold. It was suggested by the authors that the approach could potentially be generalized to other disease states and immunological phenotypes. A later analysis found that HLA-associated TCR beta chains were more clonally expanded and had lower generation probabilities than equally common non-associated chains. An earlier analysis of approximately 570 of the donors showed that most TCR beta V segments appeared in productive rearrangements either about 87% or about 30% of the time, which broadly matched IMGT annotations. For the cohort, immune exposure information was limited to CMV serostatus. An association between a missense DCLRE1C variant and V-gene and J-gene trimming of TCR beta chains was found in a later genetic analysis and replicated in an independent cohort. This cohort had only TCR beta chains sequenced, and the lack of alpha or paired-chain data limited which features could be detected. In vitro tests confirmed that a few of the cytomegalovirus-associated TCR beta chains recognize cytomegalovirus antigens. Approximately 16 rarely observed V segments, including chromosome 9 orphons, were excluded from the earlier analysis of almost 600 of the donors because counts were too low. A further reported finding was that TCR beta sequences accurately predicted the HLA-A and HLA-B alleles for most subjects in the first cohort. In a later analysis, most CMV-associated TCR beta chains were found to appear HLA-restricted, with HLA associations seemingly driven largely by CMV exposure. The study listed approximately 150 TCR beta chains as associated with cytomegalovirus. When HLA alleles, especially DR and DQ, strongly co-occurred, TCR associations were difficult to assign to individual alleles. Most TCR sequences were observed very rarely across donors, whereas some public TCRs were present in many individuals.

On this clone: The clone's antigen remains unknown. Base qualities are not recorded, but no much larger clone differs from it by a single base.

The cohort was made up of under 800 healthy bone marrow donors. At the time of sampling, every cohort member was nominally healthy, though immune exposures that went unrecorded were likely present. The donor was CMV seronegative and was included in the group of a few hundred seronegative cohort members. Each donor provided a peripheral blood sample, and peripheral blood mononuclear cells were used for TCR beta sequencing. The Qiagen DNeasy Blood Extraction Kit was used to extract genomic DNA from the blood cell samples. The library was obtained by the immunoSEQ multiplex PCR assay. For the multiplex PCR, a mixture combining 60 forward primers for TCR Vbeta segments and 13 reverse primers for TCR Jbeta segments was used. A multiplex PCR assay on genomic DNA amplified the CDR3 region of rearranged TCR beta genes. On the Illumina HiSeq System, the amplified TCR beta libraries were sequenced as 87-base-pair reads. In the original analysis: A later analysis tallied 75 million to 85 million unique TCR beta chains across the 610 or so repertoires, and about 10 million of those chains were shared by two or more donors. To remove PCR and sequencing errors, raw reads were error-corrected and collapsed into unique sequences using a nearest-neighbor algorithm that merged closely related sequences. Alignment of CDR3 sequences to IMGT reference sequences was used to assign V, D and J gene segments. For a sequence to be retained, a match of at least six nucleotides to both a V gene segment and a J gene segment was required. A rearrangement counted as productive if the CDR3 had no stop codons and remained in frame with V and J, and every other rearrangement counted as non-productive. CDR3 was defined according to IMGT convention as the region running from the second conserved V-encoded cysteine to the conserved J-encoded phenylalanine. Sequences without an unambiguous match to a single V gene segment were excluded from the earlier analysis of 450 to 650 of the donors. An earlier analysis of a few hundred of the donors called V segments functional above 56.7% productive rearrangements and segregating when the between-donor standard deviation exceeded 5%. A statistical classification framework was developed to diagnose cytomegalovirus status using the catalog of TCR beta chain sequences. V and J gene assignment, in a later analysis, came from comparing TCR nucleotide sequences with IMGT/GENE-DB human TR gene sequences. A later analysis assigned CDR3 sequences and most-parsimonious VDJ recombination scenarios with the TCRdist pipeline. In a later analysis, each TCR beta chain was defined by its CDR3 amino acid sequence together with its V-gene family, and reads without a unique V-gene family were excluded. In a later analysis, nearly 600 highly shared, low-generation-probability nucleotide sequences were removed to address suspected cross-contamination and a sequencing artifact. For each public chain, a later analysis derived a clonal expansion index from normalized ranks of inferred template counts within each repertoire. In a later analysis, generation probabilities were computed with a VDJ recombination model fitted to out-of-frame rearrangements, and the resulting probabilities were checked against IGoR. In a later analysis, hypergeometric tests were used to score TCR-TCR, TCR-HLA and TCR-CMV co-occurrence, with a repertoire-size bias correction applied to TCR pairs. False discovery rates were estimated in a later analysis by permuting HLA or CMV assignments 20 times. In a later analysis, co-occurring TCRs were grouped using DBSCAN, and TCRdist sequence similarity was added for clustering within HLA-allele-positive subsets. Repertoires with fewer than 30,000 or more than 120,000 public chains, plus five repertoires with anomalous nucleotide sharing, were excluded from co-occurrence clustering. TCRdb took over this immuneACCESS table, retaining in-frame rearrangements with V and J assigned. Such tables are incomplete; in checked studies, under half of the missing clones stem from an unresolved V gene, and the remainder is unexplained. V and J calls plus clone size are reproduced from that table; the DNA served to infer D and trimming. Here the sample has 150,000 to 200,000 clones; more than 60% occur a single time. Of the sample, 4.3% falls within the top ten clones.

Sequencing was carried out using PBMCs. This TCR derives from a man aged 35 to 55 in good health and CMV-seronegative.

DNA sequence: TGTGCCAGCAGTTCGACAGGGGGAGGAGGAGAGACCCAGTACTTC. The translation is CASSSTGGGGETQYF. Recombination joined TRBV6-1 with TRBJ2-5; 9 bases in the junction line up with TRBD1. For CDR1 and CDR2, the germline V gene lists MNHNS and SASEGT. V is pruned by 5 bases and J by 4 bases, leaving 8 bases of the junction without a gene match. The CDR3 has 15 amino acids, counting the end cysteine and phenylalanine. The kept DNA is CDR3 alone, 45 bases in frame from the first base.